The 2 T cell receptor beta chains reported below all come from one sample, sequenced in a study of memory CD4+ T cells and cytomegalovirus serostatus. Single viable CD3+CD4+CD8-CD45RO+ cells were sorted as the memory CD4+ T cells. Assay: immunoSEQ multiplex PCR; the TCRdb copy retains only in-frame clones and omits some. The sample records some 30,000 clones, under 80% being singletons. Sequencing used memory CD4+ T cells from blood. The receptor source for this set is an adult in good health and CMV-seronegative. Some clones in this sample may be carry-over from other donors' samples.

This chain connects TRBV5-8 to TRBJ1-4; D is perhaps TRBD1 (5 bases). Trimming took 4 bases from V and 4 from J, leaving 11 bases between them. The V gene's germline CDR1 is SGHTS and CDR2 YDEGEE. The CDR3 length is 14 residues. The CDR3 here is CASSTGQSNEKLFF. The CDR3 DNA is TGTGCCAGCAGCACCGGACAAAGTAATGAAAAACTGTTTTTT.

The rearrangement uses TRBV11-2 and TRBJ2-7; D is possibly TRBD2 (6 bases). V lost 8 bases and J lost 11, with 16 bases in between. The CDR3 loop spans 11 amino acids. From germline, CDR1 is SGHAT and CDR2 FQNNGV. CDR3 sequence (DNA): TGTGCCAGCGGTTTCAGGGAGGCGGAGTACTTC. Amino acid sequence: CASGFREAEYF.